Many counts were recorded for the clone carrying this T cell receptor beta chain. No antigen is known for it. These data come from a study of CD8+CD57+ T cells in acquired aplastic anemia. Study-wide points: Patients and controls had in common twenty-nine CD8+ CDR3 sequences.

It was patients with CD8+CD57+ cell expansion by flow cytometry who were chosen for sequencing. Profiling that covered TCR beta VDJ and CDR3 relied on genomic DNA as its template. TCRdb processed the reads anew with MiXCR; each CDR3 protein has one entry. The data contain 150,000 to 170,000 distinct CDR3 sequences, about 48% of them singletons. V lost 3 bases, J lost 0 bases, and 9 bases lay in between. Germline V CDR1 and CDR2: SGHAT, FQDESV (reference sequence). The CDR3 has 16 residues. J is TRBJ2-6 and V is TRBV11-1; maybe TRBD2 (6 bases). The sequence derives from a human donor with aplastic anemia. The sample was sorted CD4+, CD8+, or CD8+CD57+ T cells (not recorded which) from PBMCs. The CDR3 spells CASSLTGDSGANVLTF. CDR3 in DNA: TGTGCCAGCAGCTTGACGGGGGACTCTGGGGCCAACGTCCTGACTTTC. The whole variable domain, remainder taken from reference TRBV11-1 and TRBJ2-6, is EAEVAQSPRYKITEKSQAVAFWCDPISGHATLYWYRQILGQGPELLVQFQDESVVDDSQLPKDRFSAERLKGVDSTLKIQPAELGDSAMYLCASSLTGDSGANVLTFGAGSRLTVL.